This T cell receptor beta chain came from a study of T cells in localized non-small cell lung cancer. General study results and limits: Multi-region tumor sequencing was not done, so intratumor heterogeneity could not be excluded. Adjacent lung was found to contain a median roughly 60 of the top 100 tumor clones. Among the tissues sampled, uninvolved adjacent lung had the highest T cell clonality, above tumor.

Clones were read by immunoSEQ multiplex PCR, and TCRdb kept only the in-frame ones, dropping some. Altogether tens of thousands of clones are present, over 70% being singletons, with the ten largest covering roughly 2.5%. About this clone: As yet, its antigen is unknown.

CDR1 is SGHRS and CDR2 is YFSETQ in the germline V gene. Deletions cut 2 bases from V and 6 bases from J, with 15 bases between. This CDR3 has 14 residues. This receptor was identified in a woman between 35 and 75 years old with stage I lung adenocarcinoma. Specimen: peripheral blood, collected before any cancer treatment. J is TRBJ2-7 and V is TRBV5-1, with D possibly TRBD2 on 7 matching bases. The CDR3 coding sequence is TGCGCCAGCAGCTTAAGCGGCGGGGGCTCCGAGCAGTACTTC. Translating gives CASSLSGGGSEQYF.